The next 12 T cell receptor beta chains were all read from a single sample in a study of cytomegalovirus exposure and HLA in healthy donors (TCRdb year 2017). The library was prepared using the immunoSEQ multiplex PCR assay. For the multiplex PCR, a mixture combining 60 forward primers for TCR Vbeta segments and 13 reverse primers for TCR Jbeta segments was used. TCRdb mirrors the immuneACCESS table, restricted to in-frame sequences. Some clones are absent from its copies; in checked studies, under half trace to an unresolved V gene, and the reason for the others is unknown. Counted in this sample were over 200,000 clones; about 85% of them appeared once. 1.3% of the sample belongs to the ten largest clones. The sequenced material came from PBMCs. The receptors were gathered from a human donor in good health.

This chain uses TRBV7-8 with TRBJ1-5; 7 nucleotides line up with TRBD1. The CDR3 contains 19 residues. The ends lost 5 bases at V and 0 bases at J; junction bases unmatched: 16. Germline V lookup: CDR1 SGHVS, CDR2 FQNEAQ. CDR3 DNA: TGTGCCAGCAGCCTTATGGGCGGGACAGATGCGTATAGCAATCAGCCCCAGCATTTT. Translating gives CASSLMGGTDAYSNQPQHF. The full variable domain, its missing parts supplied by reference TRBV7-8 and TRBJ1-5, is GAGVSQSPRYKVAKRGQDVALRCDPISGHVSLFWYQQALGQGPEFLTYFQNEAQLDKSGLPSDRFFAERPEGSVSTLKIQRTQQEDSAVYLCASSLMGGTDAYSNQPQHFGDGTRLSIL.

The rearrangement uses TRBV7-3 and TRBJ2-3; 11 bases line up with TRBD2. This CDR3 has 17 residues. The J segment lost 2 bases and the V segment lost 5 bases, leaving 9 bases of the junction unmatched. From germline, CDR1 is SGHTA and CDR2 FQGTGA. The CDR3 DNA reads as TGTGCCAGCAGCCAAGACCCGGGACTAGCGGACACAGATACGCAGTATTTT. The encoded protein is CASSQDPGLADTDTQYF.

The CDR3 spells CATSRDRLVGTTSGYTF. Written as DNA, the CDR3 is TGTGCCACCAGCAGAGATAGGTTGGTAGGGACAACGTCAGGCTACACCTTC. V usage is TRBV15 and J usage is TRBJ1-2; D might be TRBD1 (6 bases). CDR3 length: 17 residues. CDR1 is LNHNV and CDR2 is YYDKDF in the germline V gene (reference sequence). Trimming pared 0 bases from V and 8 bases from J, leaving 22 bases between.

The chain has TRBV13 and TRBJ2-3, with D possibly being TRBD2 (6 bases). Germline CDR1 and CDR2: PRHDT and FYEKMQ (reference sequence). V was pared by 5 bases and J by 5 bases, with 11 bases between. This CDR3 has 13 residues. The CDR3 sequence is CASSPRRGDTQYF. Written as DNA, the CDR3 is TGTGCCAGCAGCCCACGGAGGGGAGATACGCAGTATTTT.

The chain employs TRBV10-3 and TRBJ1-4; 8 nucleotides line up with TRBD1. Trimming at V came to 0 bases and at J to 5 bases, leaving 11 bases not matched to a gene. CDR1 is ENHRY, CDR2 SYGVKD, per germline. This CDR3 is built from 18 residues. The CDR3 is CAISESGGQAIKNEKLFF. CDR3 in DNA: TGTGCCATCAGTGAGTCGGGGGGACAGGCTATAAAGAATGAAAAACTGTTTTTT.

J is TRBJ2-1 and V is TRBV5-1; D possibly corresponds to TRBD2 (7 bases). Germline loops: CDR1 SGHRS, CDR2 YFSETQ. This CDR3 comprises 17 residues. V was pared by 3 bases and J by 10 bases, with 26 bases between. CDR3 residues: CASSSPPFGGAGEEQFF. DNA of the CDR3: TGCGCCAGCAGCTCCCCCCCTTTTGGGGGGGCTGGAGAGGAGCAGTTCTTC.

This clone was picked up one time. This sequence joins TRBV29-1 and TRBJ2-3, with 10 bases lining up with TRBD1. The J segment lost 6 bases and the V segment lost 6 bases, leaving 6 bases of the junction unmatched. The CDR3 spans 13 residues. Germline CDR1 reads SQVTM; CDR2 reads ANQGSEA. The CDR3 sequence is CSVGPDRGDTQYF. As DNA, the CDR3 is TGCAGCGTAGGTCCGGACAGGGGGGATACGCAGTATTTT.

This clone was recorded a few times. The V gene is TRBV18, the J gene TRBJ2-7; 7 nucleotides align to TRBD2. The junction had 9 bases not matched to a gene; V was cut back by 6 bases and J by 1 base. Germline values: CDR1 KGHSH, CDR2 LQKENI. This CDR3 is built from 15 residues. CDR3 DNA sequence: TGTGCCAGCTCCGTTATAGCGGGTTCATCCTACGAGCAGTACTTC. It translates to CASSVIAGSSYEQYF.

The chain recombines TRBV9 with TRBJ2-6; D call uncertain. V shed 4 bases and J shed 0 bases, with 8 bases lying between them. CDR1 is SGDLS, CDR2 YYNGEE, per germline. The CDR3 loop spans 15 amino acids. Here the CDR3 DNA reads TGTGCCAGCAGCAGTGCAGACTCTGGGGCCAACGTCCTGACTTTC. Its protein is CASSSADSGANVLTF.

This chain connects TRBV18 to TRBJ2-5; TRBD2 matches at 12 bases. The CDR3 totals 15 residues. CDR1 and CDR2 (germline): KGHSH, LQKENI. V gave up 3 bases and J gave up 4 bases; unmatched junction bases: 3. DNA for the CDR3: TGTGCCAGCTCACCTCGACTAGCGGGAGTAGAGACCCAGTACTTC. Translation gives CASSPRLAGVETQYF.

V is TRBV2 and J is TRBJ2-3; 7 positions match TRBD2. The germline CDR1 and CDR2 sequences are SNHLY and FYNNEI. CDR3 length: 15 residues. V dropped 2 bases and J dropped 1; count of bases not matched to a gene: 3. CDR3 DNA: TGTGCCAGCAGTGAAACTAGCGACCGCACAGATACGCAGTATTTT. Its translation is CASSETSDRTDTQYF. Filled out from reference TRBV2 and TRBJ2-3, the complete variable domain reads EPEVTQTPSHQVTQMGQEVILRCVPISNHLYFYWYRQILGQKVEFLVSFYNNEISEKSEIFDDQFSVERPDGSNFTLKIRSTKLEDSAMYFCASSETSDRTDTQYFGPGTRLTVL.

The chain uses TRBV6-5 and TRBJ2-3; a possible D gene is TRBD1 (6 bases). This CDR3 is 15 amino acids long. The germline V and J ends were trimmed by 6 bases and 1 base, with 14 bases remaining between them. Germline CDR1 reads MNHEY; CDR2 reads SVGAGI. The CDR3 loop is CASRRQGSRTDTQYF. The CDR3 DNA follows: TGTGCCAGCAGAAGGCAGGGGTCTCGCACAGATACGCAGTATTTT.